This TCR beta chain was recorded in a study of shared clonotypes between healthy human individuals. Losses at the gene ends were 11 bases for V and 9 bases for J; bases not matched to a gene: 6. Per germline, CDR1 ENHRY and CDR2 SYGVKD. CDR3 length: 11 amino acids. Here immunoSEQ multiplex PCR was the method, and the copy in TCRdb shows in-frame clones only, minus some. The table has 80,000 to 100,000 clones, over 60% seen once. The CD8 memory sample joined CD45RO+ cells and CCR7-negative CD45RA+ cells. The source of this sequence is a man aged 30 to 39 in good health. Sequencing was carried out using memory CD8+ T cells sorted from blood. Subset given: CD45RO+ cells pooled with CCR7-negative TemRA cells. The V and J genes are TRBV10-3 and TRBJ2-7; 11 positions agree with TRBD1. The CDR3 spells CAARGQGVQYF. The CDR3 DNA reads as TGTGCCGCCCGGGGACAGGGGGTGCAGTACTTC.